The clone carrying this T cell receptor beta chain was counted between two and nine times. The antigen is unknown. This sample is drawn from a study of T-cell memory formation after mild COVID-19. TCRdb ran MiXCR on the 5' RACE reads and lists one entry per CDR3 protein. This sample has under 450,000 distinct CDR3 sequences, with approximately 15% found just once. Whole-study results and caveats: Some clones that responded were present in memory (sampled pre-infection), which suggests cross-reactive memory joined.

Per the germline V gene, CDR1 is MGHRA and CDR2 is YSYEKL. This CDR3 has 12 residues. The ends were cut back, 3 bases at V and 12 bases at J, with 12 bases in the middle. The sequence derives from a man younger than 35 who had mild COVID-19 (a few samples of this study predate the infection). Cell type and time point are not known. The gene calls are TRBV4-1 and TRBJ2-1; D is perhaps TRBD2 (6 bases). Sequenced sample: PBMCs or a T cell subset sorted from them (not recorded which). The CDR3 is CASSHGGAVQFF. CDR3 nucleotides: TGCGCCAGCAGCCACGGGGGAGCGGTGCAGTTCTTC.